This T cell receptor (beta chain) is drawn from a study of cytomegalovirus exposure and HLA in healthy donors. General study findings and limits: It was likely that a cluster of highly shared sequence variants was a sequencing artifact.

The CDR3 consists of 14 residues. Trimming stripped 5 bases from V and 0 bases from J, with 7 bases between. Per the germline V gene, CDR1 is SGHVS and CDR2 is FQNEAQ. Amplification used 60 Vbeta primers and 13 Jbeta primers. Sequencing used immunoSEQ multiplex PCR; TCRdb keeps in-frame clones, though not all of them. The repertoire holds 150,000 to 200,000 clones, 75% to 90% seen once, with about 1.3% in the top ten. As to this clone: Antigen: not known.

The source is a girl aged 10 to 17 in good health and CMV-seropositive. The chain uses TRBV7-8 and TRBJ2-2, with no clear D. Sequenced material: PBMCs. The CDR3 is CASSPRTNTGELFF. CDR3 in DNA: TGTGCCAGCAGCCCCAGGACGAACACCGGGGAGCTGTTTTTT.